The entry that follows covers one T cell receptor (beta chain) sequence. This record belongs to a study of blood T cell repertoires in COVID-19. Study at large: Samples of COVID-19 (acute and convalescent) were obtained from the United States, Italy and Spain. T cells, B-cell-depleted T cells, or PBMCs supplied cDNA or gDNA.

Methods used by the authors: Estimation of nucleated cell counts was performed using reference gene primer amplification. TCRdb's table, derived via immunoSEQ multiplex PCR, lists solely in-frame clones and lacks some. Clone size and the V and J calls come from that table; the DNA yielded D and trimming. The sample holds 56,000 or so clones; roughly 90% are singletons and the top ten take around 20%. The sequence was obtained from a human donor in a cohort sampled during active COVID-19. The sequenced material came from peripheral blood.

The CDR3 region is CASGPLQGASTDTQYF. CDR3 DNA: TGTGCTAGTGGTCCCCTGCAGGGGGCGAGCACAGATACGCAGTATTTT. This chain connects TRBV12-5 to TRBJ2-3; 8 bases line up with TRBD1. The CDR3 totals 16 residues. Germline V gene sequence: CDR1 LGHNT, CDR2 FRNRAP. Germline trimming cut 5 bases from V and 0 bases from J; bases unmatched to any gene: 7.